These 26 T cell receptor beta chains came from one sample sequenced in a study of T cell clonality in common variable immunodeficiency. Clones were read by immunoSEQ multiplex PCR, and TCRdb kept only the in-frame ones, dropping some. Listed for the sample are about 44,000 clones, none seen a single time. The sample was peripheral blood mononuclear cells. The receptors come from a person aged 18 to 69 in good health.

There are many counts of this clone. Read sequence stops 3 residues before the CDR3 end, and the germline J gene provides the missing end. The V call is TRBV5-1, the J call TRBJ1-2; the D is unclear. Trimming shortened V by 5 bases and J by 0 bases, and 17 bases separated the two germline ends. CDR3 length: 16 residues. Germline V gene lookup returns CDR1 SGHRS and CDR2 YFSETQ. CDR3 DNA (partial): TGCGCCAGCAGAGAGGGCCCTACCCCCTCTAACTATGGC. Protein product: CASREGPTPSNYG. The full CDR3 reads CASREGPTPSNYGYTF. Looking up the rest from reference TRBV5-1 and TRBJ1-2 gives the full variable domain: KAGVTQTPRYLIKTRGQQVTLSCSPISGHRSVSWYQQTPGQGLQFLFEYFSETQRNKGNFPGRFSGRQFSNSRSEMNVSTLELGDSALYLCASREGPTPSNYGYTFGSGTRLTVV.

Ten or more counts support this clone. Sequencing ends 3 residues short of the CDR3 end; the germline J gene provides the rest. This sequence joins TRBV18 and TRBJ2-5; no clear D. Germline V lookup: CDR1 KGHSH, CDR2 LQKENI. The CDR3 spans 13 residues. V lost 1 base and J 0 bases, leaving 3 bases between the germline ends. Incomplete CDR3 DNA: TGTGCCAGCTCACCACGGCACCAAGAGACC. It translates to CASSPRHQET. The whole CDR3 sequence reads CASSPRHQETQYF.

Sample share makes this clone medium-sized. The read ends 3 residues early relative to the CDR3; the germline J gene fills the gap. The sample carries other DNA sequences with the same CDR3. V gene TRBV30 combines with J gene TRBJ1-1, with D possibly being TRBD1 (6 bases). Germline V gives CDR1 GTSNPN, CDR2 SVGIG (reference sequence). V was cut by 0 bases and J by 5 bases, with 10 bases left in between. This CDR3 is built from 13 residues. The DNA read from the CDR3 is TGTGCCTGGAGTGTCACAGGGCATACTGAA. This encodes CAWSVTGHTE. The whole CDR3 region reads CAWSVTGHTEAFF.

This clone was counted a few times. The CDR3 goes on 3 residues after the read ends, and that part is filled in from the germline J gene. This sequence joins TRBV25-1 and TRBJ1-1, with a weak D call TRBD1 (6 bases). The CDR3 extends over 12 amino acids. Germline-derived CDR1 and CDR2 are MGHDK and SYGVNS. CDR3 in amino acids: CASSDSTGEAFF. The sequenced CDR3 bases are TGTGCCAGCAGTGACTCAACAGGGGAA. The whole variable domain, filled in from reference TRBV25-1 and TRBJ1-1, reads EADIYQTPRYLVIGTGKKITLECSQTMGHDKMYWYQQDPGMELHLIHYSYGVNSTEKGDLSSESTVSRIRTEHFPLTLESARPSHTSQYLCASSDSTGEAFFGQGTRLTVV.

This clone was detected many times. The CDR3 extends 3 residues past the end of the read, so its final part is completed from the germline J gene. This chain links TRBV20-1 with TRBJ2-7, with 12 bases lining up with TRBD1. The CDR3 has 18 amino acids. Losses at the gene ends were 6 bases for V and 3 bases for J; bases not matched to a gene: 18. Germline loops: CDR1 DFQATT, CDR2 SNEGSKA (reference sequence). The covered CDR3 bases are TGCAGTGCGATCGGGACAGGGGGCATTCCGTCCCACATCTACGAG. Its protein product is CSAIGTGGIPSHIYE. In full, the CDR3 is CSAIGTGGIPSHIYEQYF.

In this sample, this clone turned up many times. The read gets to within 3 residues of the CDR3 end, and the germline J gene fills in the rest. This rearrangement joins TRBV5-1 to TRBJ2-3, with D perhaps matching TRBD1 (6 bases). V was shortened by 5 bases and J by 3 bases, with 16 bases between the two germline ends. CDR1 is SGHRS and CDR2 is YFSETQ in the germline V gene. This CDR3 is 15 amino acids long. The CDR3 spells CASRTLPGQTDTQYF. CDR3 bases read: TGCGCCAGCAGAACCCTCCCAGGACAGACAGATACG.

This clone was picked up many times. The junction departs from the called germline gene at one end, perhaps through a read error. With the read ending 3 residues before the CDR3 end, the germline J gene is used to fill in that end. This chain joins TRBV5-1 and TRBJ2-7, with 7 bases matching TRBD1. The V gene's germline CDR1 is SGHRS and CDR2 YFSETQ. The CDR3 totals 15 residues. The CDR3 loop is CASSPGQYPSHEQYF. The covered CDR3 bases are TGCGCCAGCTCACCGGGACAGTACCCCTCCCACGAG.

This clone was seen repeatedly, ten times or more. The read ends 3 residues shy of where the CDR3 ends; the end is completed using the germline J gene. V gene TRBV4-2 combines with J gene TRBJ1-2; 8 bases agree with TRBD1. This CDR3 is built from 17 residues. Germline V gives CDR1 LGHNA, CDR2 YNFKEQ. The CDR3 is CASSQEQTGANKWGYTF. CDR3 DNA (partial): TGTGCCAGCAGCCAAGAACAGACAGGGGCAAATAAATGGGGC.

The table lists this clone with many counts. The sequence runs out 3 residues before the end of the CDR3; the remainder is reconstructed from the germline J gene. The gene calls are TRBV29-1 and TRBJ1-1, with TRBD1 matching over 10 bases. The CDR3 length is 11 residues. The germline gives CDR1 SQVTM, CDR2 ANQGSEA. The CDR3 loop is CSVPTGGIAFF. CDR3 bases read: TGCAGCGTACCGACAGGGGGCATA.

This clone occurred many times. The read is 3 residues too short to cover the CDR3 end, so that end is filled in from the germline J gene. This chain connects TRBV2 to TRBJ2-7; 10 bases are shared with TRBD2. V lost 6 bases and J lost 5; bases outside the gene matches: 4. This CDR3 has 13 amino acids. In germline, CDR1 is SNHLY, CDR2 FYNNEI. CDR3 sequence reads: CASRTSGNDEQYF. CDR3 DNA (partial): TGTGCCAGCAGAACTAGCGGGAACGACGAG.

This clone has at least ten counts. The read terminates 3 residues ahead of where the CDR3 ends, so the germline J gene completes it. The gene calls are TRBV20-1 and TRBJ2-2, with TRBD2 matching 7 bases. Germline V gives CDR1 DFQATT, CDR2 SNEGSKA (reference sequence). This CDR3 has 19 amino acids. V dropped 0 bases and J dropped 5; count of bases not matched to a gene: 18. CDR3 bases read: TGCAGTGCTAGAGAGTCCTCCGGGCGGGGGACTGAACAAACCGGGGAG. Its protein product is CSARESSGRGTEQTGE. Given in full, the CDR3 is CSARESSGRGTEQTGELFF.

This clone appeared many times. The read gets to within 3 residues of the CDR3 end, and the germline J gene fills in the rest. The J gene is TRBJ1-5, the V gene TRBV12-3 or TRBV12-4, with D possibly TRBD1 on 5 matching bases. Deletions cut 5 bases from V and 5 bases from J, with 10 bases between. The CDR3 length is 13 residues. The part of the CDR3 DNA that was read is TGTGCCAGCAGTCCCGGCAGGGATCAGCCC. It codes for CASSPGRDQP. The whole CDR3 sequence reads CASSPGRDQPQHF.

In this sample, this clone turned up many times. The read halts 3 residues ahead of the CDR3 end, with the missing end drawn from the germline J gene. The chain has TRBV5-1 and TRBJ2-1; TRBD1 matches at 11 bases. The V gene end was trimmed by 0 bases and the J gene end by 8 bases; junction bases not matched to a gene: 4. CDR1 is SGHRS, CDR2 YFSETQ, per germline. This CDR3 comprises 15 residues. The DNA read from the CDR3 is TGCGCCAGCAGCTTGGAGGGACAGGGGGTCGATGAG. Its translation is CASSLEGQGVDE. The entire CDR3 sequence reads CASSLEGQGVDEQFF.

This clone was seen many times. The CDR3 goes on 3 residues after the read ends, and that part is filled in from the germline J gene. The chain uses TRBV20-1 and TRBJ2-7, with D maybe TRBD1 (5 bases). Trimming removed 4 bases at V and 4 bases at J, with 8 bases between. Looked up from germline, CDR1 is DFQATT and CDR2 is SNEGSKA (reference sequence). The length of the CDR3 is 11 residues. CDR3 bases read: TGCAGTGCTATCGACAGATACGAG. It codes for CSAIDRYE. The complete CDR3 reads CSAIDRYEQYF.

This clone was observed at least ten times. The read terminates 3 residues ahead of where the CDR3 ends, so the germline J gene completes it. This chain uses TRBV7-9 with TRBJ2-5; D is ambiguous. The CDR3 has 12 residues. The V end lost 2 bases, the J end lost 5 bases, and 6 bases lay between the germline ends. Germline CDR1 and CDR2: SEHNR and FQNEAQ (reference sequence). The CDR3 is CASSLTWETQYF. The part of the CDR3 DNA that was read is TGTGCCAGCAGCTTAACTTGGGAGACC.

This clone was seen ten or more times. The DNA ends 3 residues before the CDR3 does, and the rest of the CDR3 is filled in from the germline J gene. V is TRBV4-2 and J is TRBJ1-4; 9 bases line up with TRBD1. CDR1 and CDR2 (germline): LGHNA, YNFKEQ. The CDR3 is 15 residues long. CDR3 sequence: CASSQDPQGAPRLFF. CDR3 bases read: TGTGCCAGCAGCCAAGATCCACAGGGGGCTCCCCGA.

Only a few counts were recorded for this clone. Read sequence stops 3 residues before the CDR3 end, and the germline J gene provides the missing end. The rearrangement joins TRBV5-5 to TRBJ1-1; D is uncertain. V shed 2 bases and J shed 6 bases, with 11 bases lying between them. CDR3 size: 13 residues. CDR1 SGHKS and CDR2 YYEKEE come from the germline V gene (reference sequence). CDR3 protein: CASSFHQVAEAFF. Partial CDR3 DNA: TGTGCCAGCAGCTTCCACCAGGTCGCTGAA.

This clone showed up many times. The read ends 3 residues early relative to the CDR3; the germline J gene fills the gap. This same CDR3 is encoded by further DNA sequences in the sample. The chain joins TRBV20-1 to TRBJ2-2; D gene unclear. Germline V gene lookup returns CDR1 DFQATT and CDR2 SNEGSKA (reference sequence). The CDR3 totals 12 residues. Trimming stripped 5 bases from V and 6 bases from J, with 10 bases between. The CDR3 DNA, read in part, is TGCAGTGCTGCTAGGTTTCCCGGGGAG. This translates into CSAARFPGE. The complete CDR3 protein is CSAARFPGELFF.

This clone was counted many times. Coverage ceases 3 residues before the CDR3 finishes, and the germline J gene fills in the end. The same CDR3 also results from other DNA sequences found in this sample. The V call is TRBV10-1, the J call TRBJ2-3, with 9 nucleotides matching TRBD2. Germline CDR1 is WNHNN and CDR2 is SYGVQD (reference sequence). The CDR3 has 15 residues. The J segment lost 0 bases and the V segment lost 8 bases, leaving 6 bases of the junction unmatched. Incomplete CDR3 DNA: TGCGCCAGCCGAGGACTAGCGCCTAGCACAGATACG. Its translation is CASRGLAPSTDT. The whole CDR3 is CASRGLAPSTDTQYF.

The table lists this clone with many counts. The read ends 3 residues before the CDR3 terminus; that terminus is restored from the germline J gene. The chain has TRBV5-1 and TRBJ2-7; 12 positions match TRBD2. In germline, CDR1 is SGHRS, CDR2 YFSETQ. Losses at the gene ends were 4 bases for V and 3 bases for J; bases not matched to a gene: 2. The CDR3 covers 14 residues. The DNA read from the CDR3 is TGCGCCAGCAGCGCGACTAGCGGGGGCTACGAG. This encodes CASSATSGGYE. The CDR3 as a whole reads CASSATSGGYEQYF.

Concerning this clone: The read ends 3 residues before the CDR3 terminus; that terminus is restored from the germline J gene. The chain joins TRBV19 to TRBJ2-2; tentative D call: TRBD2 (6 bases). Trimming removed 5 bases from V and 6 bases from J, with 19 bases in between. There are 16 residues in the CDR3. CDR1 is LNHDA and CDR2 is SQIVND in the germline V gene (reference sequence). The CDR3 loop reads CASSFSVGGRAGELFF. CDR3 bases read: TGTGCCAGTAGTTTCTCCGTCGGAGGGCGGGCCGGGGAG.

This clone has ten or more counts. The sequence runs out 3 residues before the end of the CDR3; the remainder is reconstructed from the germline J gene. This chain uses TRBV5-1 with TRBJ1-1; D may be TRBD1 (5 bases). V was clipped by 4 bases and J by 5 bases, with 18 bases between them. The germline gives CDR1 SGHRS, CDR2 YFSETQ. This CDR3 is built from 15 residues. The part of the CDR3 DNA that was read is TGCGCCAGCAGCCCCGGTGGGGGGATGGAGACTGAA. Amino acid sequence: CASSPGGGMETE. The whole CDR3 protein is CASSPGGGMETEAFF.

At least ten counts were recorded for this clone. The read gets to within 3 residues of the CDR3 end, and the germline J gene fills in the rest. The gene calls are TRBV18 and TRBJ2-5, with unresolved D. This CDR3 contains 13 residues. Trimming shortened V by 0 bases and J by 5 bases, and 7 bases separated the two germline ends. The germline CDR1 and CDR2 sequences are KGHSH and LQKENI. The CDR3 is CASSPPTRETQYF. CDR3 DNA (partial): TGTGCCAGCTCACCACCGACTCGGGAGACC.

This clone was counted ten times or more. The DNA ends 3 residues before the CDR3 does, and the rest of the CDR3 is filled in from the germline J gene. This rearrangement joins TRBV27 to TRBJ1-2; D uncertain. CDR3 length: 12 residues. The germline CDR1 and CDR2 sequences are MNHEY and SMNVEV (reference sequence). The sequenced CDR3 bases are TGTGCCAGCAGTCGTCTGGGCTCGGGC. Its translation is CASSRLGSG. The full-length CDR3 reads as CASSRLGSGYTF.

The sample holds many counts of this clone. The read gets to within 3 residues of the CDR3 end, and the germline J gene fills in the rest. The V call is TRBV7-2, the J call TRBJ1-5; 9 nucleotides align to TRBD1. The CDR3 runs to 14 residues. V dropped 3 bases and J dropped 6; count of bases not matched to a gene: 3. The V gene's germline CDR1 is SGHTA and CDR2 FQGNSA. The sequenced CDR3 bases are TGTGCCAGCAGCTTCGGACAGGGGATTCAGCCC. As protein: CASSFGQGIQP. The CDR3 as a whole reads CASSFGQGIQPQHF.

This clone was detected a few times. From the germline J gene comes the end of the CDR3, since the read stops 3 residues before it. Other DNA sequences in the sample encode the same CDR3. J is TRBJ2-1 and V is TRBV20-1, with no clear D. With 6 bases removed from V and 0 bases from J, the gap between germline ends came to 9 bases. The CDR3 sequence is 13 residues long. CDR1 and CDR2 from the germline V gene are DFQATT and SNEGSKA (reference sequence). The CDR3 region is CSASPSSYNEQFF. Partial CDR3 DNA: TGCAGTGCCAGTCCCAGCTCCTACAATGAG.